The sequence of this T cell receptor (beta chain) was determined in a study of PD-L1 blockade in urothelial cancer. At the level of the study: Analysis of the blood was performed 3 weeks (second dose) and 6 weeks after treatment start. Blood samples had a median of 141,255 T cells, roughly 83,000 unique TCRs, and clonality approximately 0.086. Whole-study findings and limits: Better survival was predicted when blood TCR clonality before treatment fell below the median.

Here immunoSEQ multiplex PCR was the method, and the copy in TCRdb shows in-frame clones only, minus some. The table has 35,000 to 50,000 clones, 80% seen once. In the case of this clone: The antigen remains unidentified.

The ends lost 5 bases at V and 5 bases at J; junction bases unmatched: 11. Germline assignment: CDR1 ENHRY and CDR2 SYGVKD. The CDR3 sequence is 15 residues long. Documented time point: pretreatment peripheral blood. Locally advanced or metastatic urothelial carcinoma affected all patients. The rearrangement joins TRBV10-3 to TRBJ1-2, with 7 bases fitting TRBD1. Sequenced material: PBMCs, taken around atezolizumab (anti-PD-L1) treatment. The clonotype was recovered from a man aged 55 to 70 with urothelial cancer. CDR3 amino acids: CAISSSGQPYYGYTF. Here the CDR3 DNA reads TGTGCCATCAGTTCCTCGGGACAGCCGTATTATGGCTACACCTTC.